This T cell receptor beta chain originates from a study of blood T cell repertoires in COVID-19. On the study more broadly: There were acute and convalescent COVID-19 samples, and they came from the United States, Italy and Spain. From T cells, B-cell-depleted T cells, or PBMCs came the material, which was cDNA or gDNA.

V lost 5 bases, J lost 3 bases, and 11 bases stayed unmatched. The CDR3 contains 18 residues. Germline V CDR1 and CDR2: MDHEN, SYDVKM. As handled by the study authors: How many nucleated cells were present was estimated from reference gene primer amplification. Generated by immunoSEQ multiplex PCR, the TCRdb table keeps only in-frame clones and is missing some. For V, J and clone size, that table is used; D and trimming come from the DNA. This sample has about 140,000 clones, with roughly 87% found just once. This sequence originates from a woman between 45 and 60 years old with acute or convalescent COVID-19. Sequenced input: peripheral blood. The rearrangement links TRBV28 to TRBJ1-4; 11 nucleotides line up with TRBD1. CDR3 region: CASSPPGQGVIANEKLFF. The CDR3 DNA sequence: TGTGCCAGCAGTCCTCCGGGACAGGGGGTTATAGCTAATGAAAAACTGTTTTTT.